The source of this TCR beta chain is a study of blood T cells in healthy people across ages. This clonotype was counted a few times. It was with a sample-barcoded 5' primer and a J-beta primer mix that a second PCR of about 6 to 12 cycles was run. TCRdb processed the 5' RACE reads anew with MiXCR; each CDR3 protein has one entry. The sample carries around 670,000 distinct CDR3 sequences, 25% to 35% recorded once. CDR3 length: 14 residues. Germline V gene sequence: CDR1 SGHRS, CDR2 YFSETQ. V was clipped by 2 bases and J by 3 bases, with 11 bases between them. The receptor comes from an elderly woman in good health. The chain joins TRBV5-1 to TRBJ1-1; unclear D gene. Sequencing was performed on blood. Written as DNA, the CDR3 is TGCGCCAGCAGCTTCGACTTTATTTACACTGAAGCTTTCTTT. This encodes CASSFDFIYTEAFF.